These 6 T cell receptor beta chains were sequenced from one sample in a study of shared clonotypes between healthy human individuals. TCRdb's table, derived via immunoSEQ multiplex PCR, lists solely in-frame clones and lacks some. Of some 1.1 million clones listed, approximately 80% were seen once; the top ten hold roughly 0.9%. The sample comprised memory CD4+ T cells from PBMCs. The subset denotes: CD45RA-negative fraction. The receptors shown here come from a man in his late teens or twenties in good health. Some clones in this sample may be carry-over from other donors' samples.

The V and J genes are TRBV28 and TRBJ2-2; unclear D gene. The CDR3 contains 12 residues. The germline V and J ends were trimmed by 11 bases and 8 bases, with 15 bases remaining between them. Per the germline V gene, CDR1 is MDHEN and CDR2 is SYDVKM. The CDR3 region has the DNA TGTGCCGCCTCGGGTCTGGGGGGGGAGCTGTTTTTT. Translated, it gives CAASGLGGELFF.

This clone was seen ten or more times. This sequence joins TRBV6-1 and TRBJ2-7; D is unresolved. The CDR3 length is 18 residues. The germline V gene has CDR1 MNHNS and CDR2 SASEGT. V lost 0 bases, J lost 0 bases, and 18 bases lay in between. The chain's CDR3 is CASSEAPELHGSSYEQYF. CDR3 in DNA: TGTGCCAGCAGTGAAGCGCCGGAGCTTCATGGCAGCTCCTACGAGCAGTACTTC.

The gene calls are TRBV4-1 and TRBJ2-3; D ambiguous. The CDR3 contains 14 residues. Germline CDR1 is MGHRA and CDR2 is YSYEKL. V gave up 3 bases and J gave up 4 bases, with 11 bases separating them. The CDR3 is CASSQGPGADTQYF. CDR3 nucleotide sequence: TGCGCCAGCAGCCAGGGTCCGGGTGCAGATACGCAGTATTTT.

The chain links TRBV28 to TRBJ2-5; 10 bases agree with TRBD1. The CDR3 is 15 amino acids. V lost 7 bases to trimming and J lost 5 bases; unmatched junction nucleotides: 10. Germline lookup yields CDR1 MDHEN and CDR2 SYDVKM. CDR3 sequence reads: CASKLRGQGIETQYF. The CDR3 DNA reads TGTGCCAGCAAACTTAGGGGACAGGGGATCGAGACCCAGTACTTC.

The CDR3 nucleotides read TGTGCCAGTGGACAGGGAGGCTCTGGGGCCAACGTCCTGACTTTC. This gives the protein CASGQGGSGANVLTF. This chain links TRBV18 with TRBJ2-6; 8 bases fit TRBD1. V shed 9 bases, J shed 0 bases, and the junction held 4 bases outside the gene matches. The CDR3 is 15 amino acids. Germline V gene lookup returns CDR1 KGHSH and CDR2 LQKENI.

CDR3 sequence reads: CASNIGMGETQYF. DNA of the CDR3: TGTGCCAGCAATATAGGGATGGGAGAGACCCAGTACTTC. This chain uses TRBV21-1 with TRBJ2-5. TRBV21-1 constitutes a pseudogene. This CDR3 has 13 amino acids.